These T cell receptor beta chains were read from a single sample in a study of blood T cells in healthy people across ages. TCRdb independently ran MiXCR on the 5' RACE reads; one entry per CDR3 protein. The sample holds 800,000 or so distinct CDR3 sequences; around 45% are singletons and the top ten take roughly 18%. The specimen sequenced was blood. The receptors derive from a man at least 80 years old in good health. Each CDR3 is given with its conserved first and last residue. The D gene is left open where the match is weak. Size values are once, few and many counts, or a class for expanded clones, and some rows have none.

abundance	v_gene	d_gene	j_gene	CDR3aa	CDR3nt
.	TRBV7-2	TRBD2	TRBJ2-1	CASSLGSLADDNEQFF	TGTGCCAGCAGCTTAGGTAGCCTAGCGGATGACAATGAGCAGTTCTTC
.	TRBV20-1	.	TRBJ2-1	CSARVAGYNEQFF	TGCAGTGCTAGAGTGGCGGGGTACAATGAGCAGTTCTTC
few	TRBV27	.	TRBJ2-1	CASRRANTLYNEQFF	TGTGCCAGCCGGAGGGCAAATACCCTCTACAATGAGCAGTTCTTC
.	TRBV9	.	TRBJ2-3	CASSVLSGSDTQYF	TGTGCCAGCAGCGTCTTGAGCGGCAGCGATACGCAGTATTTT
.	TRBV6-5	.	TRBJ2-5	CASMPGSTQETQYF	TGTGCCAGCATGCCAGGGAGTACTCAAGAGACCCAGTACTTC
.	TRBV7-2	.	TRBJ1-3	CASRTRQDGNTIYF	TGTGCCAGCAGAACAAGACAGGACGGAAACACCATATATTTT
many	TRBV7-2	.	TRBJ2-7	CASSLGAGSSYEQYF	TGTGCCAGCAGCTTAGGGGCAGGCAGCTCCTACGAGCAGTACTTC
many	TRBV9	TRBD2	TRBJ2-2	CASSSGLAGVNTGELFF	TGTGCCAGCAGCTCGGGACTAGCGGGAGTAAACACCGGGGAGCTGTTTTTT
.	TRBV9	TRBD2	TRBJ2-3	CASSGGLAGFTDTQYF	TGTGCCAGCAGCGGGGGGCTAGCGGGGTTCACAGATACGCAGTATTTT
.	TRBV20-1	.	TRBJ2-7	CSARVGQGSYEQYF	TGCAGTGCTAGAGTGGGGCAGGGCTCCTACGAGCAGTACTTC
.	TRBV9	.	TRBJ2-5	CASSEGDIPATQYF	TGTGCCAGCAGCGAGGGGGACATTCCTGCGACCCAGTACTTC
.	TRBV20-1	.	TRBJ2-7	CSASSILYEQYF	TGCAGTGCTAGCAGCATCCTCTACGAGCAGTACTTC
.	TRBV2	TRBD2	TRBJ2-7	CASSSGNYNEQYF	TGTGCCAGCAGTAGCGGGAACTACAATGAGCAGTACTTC
.	TRBV27	.	TRBJ2-1	CASSFRYGGDGSWSEQFF	TGTGCCAGCAGTTTTCGTTACGGAGGGGATGGTAGTTGGAGTGAGCAGTTCTTC
.	TRBV28	.	TRBJ2-4	CASSPSSLPWEQYF	TGTGCCAGCAGTCCTAGCTCCCTACCTTGGGAGCAGTACTTC
.	TRBV29-1	TRBD2	TRBJ2-7	CSVEVAGPYEQYF	TGCAGCGTTGAGGTAGCGGGGCCATACGAGCAGTACTTC
few	TRBV29-1	.	TRBJ1-5	CSVVAGSSNQPQHF	TGCAGCGTTGTAGCAGGGAGTAGCAATCAGCCCCAGCATTTT
.	TRBV12-3/TRBV12-4	.	TRBJ1-1	CASRGGAGQNTEAFF	TGTGCCAGCAGAGGGGGAGCCGGACAAAACACTGAAGCTTTCTTT
.	TRBV9	.	TRBJ2-7	CASSPYEGGVGEQYF	TGTGCCAGCAGCCCCTATGAGGGAGGAGTGGGAGAGCAGTACTTC
.	TRBV20-1	TRBD1	TRBJ2-1	CSAAGQGKNEQFF	TGCAGTGCCGCGGGACAGGGAAAGAATGAGCAGTTCTTC
once	TRBV28	.	TRBJ2-7	CASIDRPSYEQYF	TGTGCCAGCATAGACAGACCCTCCTACGAGCAGTACTTC
few	TRBV7-2	TRBD2	TRBJ2-7	CASSSSGSPLFSYEQYF	TGTGCCAGCAGTAGTAGCGGGAGCCCCCTATTCTCCTACGAGCAGTACTTC
few	TRBV20-1	TRBD1	TRBJ2-4	CSARDMAGGSDIQYF	TGCAGTGCTAGAGATATGGCAGGGGGCTCTGACATTCAGTACTTC
.	TRBV25-1	.	TRBJ1-2	CASSQVGHYGYTF	TGTGCCAGCAGTCAAGTAGGGCACTATGGCTACACCTTC
.	TRBV24-1	.	TRBJ2-6	CATSDLSSGANVLTF	TGTGCCACCAGTGATTTGTCCTCTGGGGCCAACGTCCTGACTTTC
.	TRBV20-1	.	TRBJ1-2	CSARAGDGYGYTF	TGCAGTGCTAGAGCGGGGGATGGCTATGGCTACACCTTC
.	TRBV27	.	TRBJ2-7	CASRPLTGYEQYF	TGTGCCAGCAGACCTCTCACAGGGTACGAGCAGTACTTC
many	TRBV20-1	TRBD2	TRBJ2-1	CSARDPGLAVREQFF	TGCAGTGCTAGAGACCCCGGACTAGCGGTCCGTGAGCAGTTCTTC
few	TRBV7-7	.	TRBJ2-1	CASSSELGNEQFF	TGTGCTAGCAGCTCCGAACTAGGCAATGAGCAGTTCTTC
.	TRBV10-2	TRBD1	TRBJ1-5	CASMMDRGQPQHF	TGCGCCAGCATGATGGACAGGGGACAGCCCCAGCATTTT
many	TRBV6-6	TRBD1	TRBJ2-7	CASSYSGTGNYEQYF	TGTGCCAGCAGTTACTCCGGGACAGGGAACTACGAGCAGTACTTC
.	TRBV7-2	TRBD2	TRBJ2-1	CASSSGLAGQDEQFF	TGTGCCAGCAGTTCCGGACTAGCGGGACAGGATGAGCAGTTCTTC
.	TRBV9	.	TRBJ2-2	CASSPPQPNTGELFF	TGTGCCAGCAGCCCCCCCCAACCGAACACCGGGGAGCTGTTTTTT
.	TRBV28	.	TRBJ1-4	CASSLQGRNEKLFF	TGTGCCAGCAGTTTACAGGGGCGGAATGAAAAACTGTTTTTT
few	TRBV29-1	.	TRBJ1-1	CSVEGTFMNTEAFF	TGCAGCGTTGAGGGGACTTTTATGAACACTGAAGCTTTCTTT
many	TRBV28	.	TRBJ1-4	CASSQMGATNEKLFF	TGTGCCAGCAGCCAGATGGGAGCAACTAATGAAAAACTGTTTTTT
.	TRBV6-2/TRBV6-3	.	TRBJ2-6	CASSPWGANVLTF	TGTGCCAGCAGTCCCTGGGGGGCCAACGTCCTGACTTTC
.	TRBV29-1	.	TRBJ2-1	CSVTGLTNYNEQFF	TGCAGCGTGACGGGACTCACAAACTACAATGAGCAGTTCTTC
.	TRBV7-2	TRBD1	TRBJ1-2	CASRPGGAQAPNYGYTF	TGTGCCAGCAGGCCAGGGGGTGCGCAGGCGCCTAACTATGGCTACACCTTC
.	TRBV15	.	TRBJ2-2	CATSRDRQNTGELFF	TGTGCCACCAGCAGAGATCGCCAGAACACCGGGGAGCTGTTTTTT
.	TRBV28	TRBD1	TRBJ2-7	CASSRQGARTYEQYF	TGTGCCAGCAGCCGACAGGGGGCGAGGACCTACGAGCAGTACTTC
many	TRBV20-1	TRBD1	TRBJ2-5	CSAGTGGQETQYF	TGCAGTGCGGGGACAGGGGGGCAAGAGACCCAGTACTTC
.	TRBV7-2	.	TRBJ2-1	CASSLAPSRLAEQFF	TGTGCCAGCAGCTTAGCCCCCTCACGTTTGGCTGAGCAGTTCTTC